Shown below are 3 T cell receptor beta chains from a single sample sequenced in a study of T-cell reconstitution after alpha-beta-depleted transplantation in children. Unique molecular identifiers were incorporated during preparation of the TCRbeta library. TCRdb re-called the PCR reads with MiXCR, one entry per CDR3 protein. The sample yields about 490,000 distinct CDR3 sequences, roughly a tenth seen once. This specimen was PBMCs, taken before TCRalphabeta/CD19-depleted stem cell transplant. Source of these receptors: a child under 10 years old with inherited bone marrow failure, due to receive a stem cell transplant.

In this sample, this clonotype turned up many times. For the CDR3, the DNA is TGCGCCAGCAGACCGCCTCAGGGGTCGCCCGGGGAGCTGTTTTTT. It translates to CASRPPQGSPGELFF. The chain uses TRBV5-1 and TRBJ2-2, with D perhaps TRBD1 (6 bases). The CDR3 spans 15 residues. V lost 5 bases and J 6 bases, leaving 17 bases between the germline ends. Germline V gene lookup returns CDR1 SGHRS and CDR2 YFSETQ.

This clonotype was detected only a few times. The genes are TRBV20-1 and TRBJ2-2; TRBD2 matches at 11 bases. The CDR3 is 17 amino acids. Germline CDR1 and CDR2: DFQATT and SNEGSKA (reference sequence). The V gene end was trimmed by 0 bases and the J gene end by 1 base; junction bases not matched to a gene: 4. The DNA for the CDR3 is TGCAGTGCTAGAGAACTAGCGGGAGAGTTGAACACCGGGGAGCTGTTTTTT. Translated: CSARELAGELNTGELFF.

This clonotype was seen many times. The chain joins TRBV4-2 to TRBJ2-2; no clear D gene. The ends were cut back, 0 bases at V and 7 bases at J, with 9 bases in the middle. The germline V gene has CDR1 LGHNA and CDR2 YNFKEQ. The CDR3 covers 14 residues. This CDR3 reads CASSQDTKIGELFF. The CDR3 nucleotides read TGTGCCAGCAGCCAAGACACGAAAATCGGGGAGCTGTTTTTT.